This T cell receptor (beta chain) was profiled in a study of T cell responses to AZD1222 COVID-19 vaccine (dated by TCRdb to about 2021). In terms of the full investigation: A total of just over 230 trial participants underwent TCR sequencing, of whom roughly 210 had received two doses of AZD1222 and around 26 had received two doses of the MenACWY control vaccine. Enrollment into the trials was organized by age into subgroups of 18-55, 56-69 and 70-plus years, and those subgroups contained roughly 150, 30 and 60 TCR-sequenced participants, respectively. The paper as a whole reports these results and caveats: Participants were mostly white British and included more females than males, and it was suggested by the authors that clonal diversity may have been underestimated. Reportedly, almost half of the unique spike-specific TCRs recognized epitopes lying outside the regions that are mutated in the B.1.351 and B.1.1.7 variants. A significant rise in spike-specific TCR breadth and depth was observed after two AZD1222 doses relative to day 0 and relative to MenACWY recipients. Only 5 to 7 AZD1222 recipients were SARS-CoV-2 seropositive at baseline, limiting conclusions about previously exposed vaccinees. Vaccine-associated CD4 TCRs spanned the whole spike protein, with dominant responses in regions 160-218 and 743-854. Because no day 14 peak-response samples were available, the repertoires could be characterized only after the peak T cell response. In the small 56-69-year group, the increase in depth fell short of significance, most likely because of low power.

With respect to this clone: The antigen it binds to is not known. No clone much larger than this one lies a single base away; base qualities are absent.

Germline trimming: 6 bases from V, 1 base from J; junction bases outside gene matches: 6. Reading the germline V gene gives CDR1 ENHRY and CDR2 SYGVKD. Inclusive of the bounding cysteine and phenylalanine, the CDR3 is 15 residues long. This entry keeps only the CDR3 DNA: 45 bases, framed from base 1. The CDR3 regions of human TCRbeta chains were subjected to immunosequencing. On the study's bioinformatics: TCRs in the repertoires were compared against a reference library of SARS-CoV-2-specific TCRs that had been generated with the MIRA antigen-specificity platform. Breadth was defined as the fraction of unique TCRs that were SARS-CoV-2-associated, and depth was defined as the fraction of total T cells that were SARS-CoV-2-associated. Using the MIRA data, each spike-specific TCR was assigned both to the spike region to which the TCR was reactive and to a CD4 or CD8 class. Log10-transformed breadth and depth values were compared by one-way ANOVA with Sidak's multiple comparisons tests. TCRdb's version of the immuneACCESS table is confined to in-frame rearrangements and falls short of the full clone set. An unresolved V gene accounts for under half of the shortfall where checked; the remainder is of unknown origin. D and trimming come from the DNA, and the V and J calls and clone size come from that table. Recorded for this sample are 90,000 to 120,000 clones; 92% of them occurred a single time. The ten largest clones add up to 8% to 9.5% of the sample.

The time point label, as the study defines it: about 28 days (+/-7) after the second vaccine dose. Because spike-specific TCR depth and breadth did not differ between the two schedules, AZD1222 recipients who got a second dose at roughly 4 weeks were pooled with those who got a second dose at roughly 12 weeks. Vaccinee samples came from UK trials COV001 and COV002, including a single-blind randomized controlled phase 2/3 trial of AZD1222 (ChAdOx1 nCoV-19) in healthy adults. Trial participant PBMC samples were collected at day 0 and day 28 after the second dose for TCRbeta chain sequencing. Sequencing was performed on peripheral blood, taken 28 days after the second AZD1222 dose. The rearranged segments are TRBV10-3 and TRBJ1-1, with TRBD1 matching 9 junction bases. This receptor was identified in an adult who received the AZD1222 COVID-19 vaccine. The DNA reads as follows: TGTGCCATCAGAACGGACAGGGGATCGAACACTGAAGCTTTCTTT. The encoded protein is CAIRTDRGSNTEAFF.